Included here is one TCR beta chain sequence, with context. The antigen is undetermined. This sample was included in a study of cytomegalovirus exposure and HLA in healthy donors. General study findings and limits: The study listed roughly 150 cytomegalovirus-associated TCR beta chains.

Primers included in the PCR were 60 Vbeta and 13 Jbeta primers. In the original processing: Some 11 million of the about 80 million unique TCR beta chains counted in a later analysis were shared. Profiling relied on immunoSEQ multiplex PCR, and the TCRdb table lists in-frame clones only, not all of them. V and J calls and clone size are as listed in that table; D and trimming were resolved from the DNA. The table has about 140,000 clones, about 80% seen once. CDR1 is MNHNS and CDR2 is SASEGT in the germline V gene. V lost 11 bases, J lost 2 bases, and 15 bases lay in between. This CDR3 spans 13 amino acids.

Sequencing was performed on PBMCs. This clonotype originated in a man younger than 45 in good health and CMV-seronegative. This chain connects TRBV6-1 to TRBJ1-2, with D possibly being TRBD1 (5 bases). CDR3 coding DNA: TGTGCCCTCCTCAGCGGGGACAACTATGGCTACACCTTC. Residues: CALLSGDNYGYTF.